This TCR beta chain is from a study of T cells in Graves' hyperthyroidism and ophthalmopathy. Clinical symptoms, serum thyroxine and TRAb, thyroid ultrasound and orbital computed tomography were used for the diagnoses. Authors of the study amplified TCR beta CDR3 regions from RNA transcripts. Using the HTBI primer set, a first-round RT-PCR was run on the TCR CDR3. One entry per CDR3 protein, called by TCRdb with MiXCR from the multiplex PCR reads. The sample has hundreds of thousands of distinct CDR3 sequences; roughly 15% are singletons. Germline CDR1 and CDR2: ENHRY and SYGVKD. The CDR3 consists of 15 residues. V was shortened by 0 bases and J by 0 bases, with 9 bases between the two germline ends.

The specimen was blood. The chain joins TRBV10-3 to TRBJ2-7; D may be TRBD2 (6 bases). This sequence was found in a woman aged 18-35 years with Graves' hyperthyroidism. CDR3 sequence reads: CAISESRDSSYEQYF. CDR3 nucleotides: TGTGCCATCAGTGAGTCCCGGGACTCCTCCTACGAGCAGTACTTC.